One T cell receptor beta chain is described in this entry. The record originates from a study of blood T cell repertoires in COVID-19. Generated by immunoSEQ multiplex PCR, the TCRdb table keeps only in-frame clones and is missing some. The table has roughly 150,000 clones, 88% seen once. This CDR3 contains 14 residues. Trimming took 5 bases from V and 2 from J; bases not matched to a gene: 5. Germline loops: CDR1 ENHRY, CDR2 SYGVKD. The TCR was taken from a woman aged 70-85 years with acute or convalescent COVID-19. This chain links TRBV10-3 with TRBJ1-1, with 7 bases that match TRBD1. The sample taken for sequencing was peripheral blood. The DNA for the CDR3 is TGTGCCATCAGTCATCAGGGGGATAACACTGAAGCTTTCTTT. This encodes CAISHQGDNTEAFF.